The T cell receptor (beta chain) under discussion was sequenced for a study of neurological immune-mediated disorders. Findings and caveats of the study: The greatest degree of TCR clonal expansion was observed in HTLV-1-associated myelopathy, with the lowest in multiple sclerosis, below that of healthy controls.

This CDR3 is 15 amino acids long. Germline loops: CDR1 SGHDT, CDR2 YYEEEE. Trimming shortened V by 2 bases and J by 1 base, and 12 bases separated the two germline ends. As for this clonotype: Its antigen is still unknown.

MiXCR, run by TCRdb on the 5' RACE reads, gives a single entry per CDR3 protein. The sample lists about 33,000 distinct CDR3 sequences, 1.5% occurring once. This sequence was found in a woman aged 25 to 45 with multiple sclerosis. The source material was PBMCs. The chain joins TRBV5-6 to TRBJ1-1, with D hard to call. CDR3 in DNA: TGTGCCAGCAGCTTTCGGCGGAGCGGGAACACTGAAGCTTTCTTT. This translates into CASSFRRSGNTEAFF. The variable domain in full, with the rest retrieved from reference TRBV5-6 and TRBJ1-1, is DAGVTQSPTHLIKTRGQQVTLRCSPKSGHDTVSWYQQALGQGPQFIFQYYEEEERQRGNFPDRFSGHQFPNYSSELNVNALLLGDSALYLCASSFRRSGNTEAFFGQGTRLTVV.